This T cell receptor (beta chain) was retrieved from a study of OX40 agonist ivuxolimab in advanced cancers. Study results and limitations: Relative to CD4+, CD8+ T cells held more expanded clones on average.

Comments on this clone: Its antigen remains unknown.

Repertoires were generated with immunoSEQ multiplex PCR, while TCRdb's copy carries only in-frame clones and drops some. The sample comprises 65,000 to 90,000 clones, about 90% of which are singletons, and under 10% rests with the top ten. The CDR3 length is 13 residues. Germline trimming cut 2 bases from V and 3 bases from J; bases unmatched to any gene: 1. Germline-derived CDR1 and CDR2 are SGHVS and FNYEAQ. This sequence joins TRBV7-6 and TRBJ2-7; TRBD1 agrees at 7 bases. Specimen: CD4+ or CD8+ T cells sorted from blood, collected in a trial of the OX40 agonist ivuxolimab. The sequence was obtained from an adult with an advanced solid tumor such as melanoma, head and neck, liver or kidney cancer. In DNA form, the CDR3 reads TGTGCCAGCAGCTTACCAGGGGGCTACGAGCAGTACTTC. It is translated as CASSLPGGYEQYF.